The 10 T cell receptor beta chains reported below all come from one sample, sequenced in a study of cytotoxic CD8 clonotypes in ibrutinib-treated CLL. This table comes from immunoSEQ multiplex PCR, and its TCRdb copy is limited to in-frame clones, with some not included. In the table there are over 140,000 clones, over 75% of which are singletons. Sequenced here: PBMCs, sampled after 36 months of ibrutinib treatment. All receptors come from a human donor with chronic lymphocytic leukemia.

The genes are TRBV7-2 and TRBJ2-7; a possible D gene is TRBD1 (5 bases). CDR1 is SGHTA, CDR2 FQGNSA, per germline. V gave up 2 bases and J gave up 4 bases, with 12 bases separating them. The CDR3 runs 14 residues. The CDR3 sequence: CASSLPPGLYEQYF. Written as DNA, the CDR3 is TGTGCCAGCAGCTTACCCCCAGGGTTGTACGAGCAGTACTTC. The whole variable domain, filled in from reference TRBV7-2 and TRBJ2-7, reads GAGVSQSPSNKVTEKGKDVELRCDPISGHTALYWYRQSLGQGLEFLIYFQGNSAPDKSGLPSDRFSAERTGGSVSTLTIQRTQQEDSAVYLCASSLPPGLYEQYFGPGTRLTVT.

This chain joins TRBV19 and TRBJ1-5, with no clear D. Trimming shortened V by 5 bases and J by 10 bases, and 15 bases separated the two germline ends. Germline V lookup: CDR1 LNHDA, CDR2 SQIVND (reference sequence). The length of the CDR3 is 13 residues. In nucleotides, the CDR3 is TGTGCCAGTAGTCAGAACCGGGATATACCCCAGCATTTT. This sequence encodes CASSQNRDIPQHF.

CDR3 DNA: TGTGCCAGTAGTGCAGGGGGAGACGGGTACGAGCAGTACTTC. Translated, it gives CASSAGGDGYEQYF. The V call is TRBV19, the J call TRBJ2-7; 7 bases are shared with TRBD1. With V trimmed by 5 bases and J by 4 bases, 8 bases remained unmatched. Germline assignment: CDR1 LNHDA and CDR2 SQIVND (reference sequence). This CDR3 region has 14 residues.

The chain combines TRBV4-2 with TRBJ2-3, with 9 nucleotides matching TRBD2. This CDR3 comprises 16 residues. CDR1 is LGHNA, CDR2 YNFKEQ, per germline. V trimming: 4 bases; J trimming: 3 bases; junction bases outside the gene matches: 8. CDR3 in amino acids: CASSPRGGGATDTQYF. The DNA for the CDR3 is TGTGCCAGCAGCCCTCGCGGCGGGGGGGCGACAGATACGCAGTATTTT.

This chain uses TRBV6-6 with TRBJ1-2; possibly TRBD1 for D (5 bases). Per germline, CDR1 MNHNY and CDR2 SVGAGI (reference sequence). The CDR3 is made up of 15 amino acids. Trimming cost V 2 bases and J 1 base, with 11 bases left between them. In nucleotides, the CDR3 is TGTGCCAGCAGTTACGCGGGGACGTATAACTATGGCTACACCTTC. It encodes CASSYAGTYNYGYTF.

This clone came up a few times. This sequence joins TRBV5-1 and TRBJ1-2, with a possible D match to TRBD1 (6 bases). V gave up 4 bases and J gave up 4 bases, with 23 bases separating them. The CDR3 extends over 17 amino acids. Germline lookup yields CDR1 SGHRS and CDR2 YFSETQ. This CDR3 is CASSPNPVGGWIYGYTF. The CDR3 DNA reads TGCGCCAGCAGCCCCAATCCGGTAGGGGGTTGGATCTATGGCTACACCTTC.

The rearrangement links TRBV27 to TRBJ2-2; D possibly matches TRBD1 or TRBD2 (5 bases each). The CDR3 runs 16 residues. Germline V lookup: CDR1 MNHEY, CDR2 SMNVEV (reference sequence). Trimming pared 6 bases from V and 7 bases from J, leaving 21 bases between. The CDR3 sequence is CASRPLAGSGGGELFF. CDR3 DNA sequence: TGTGCCAGCAGACCGCTGGCAGGGTCAGGAGGCGGGGAGCTGTTTTTT.

The chain links TRBV6-1 to TRBJ2-3, with a weak D call TRBD2 (5 bases). The CDR3 covers 14 residues. Trimming shortened V by 3 bases and J by 3 bases, and 10 bases separated the two germline ends. The V gene's germline CDR1 is MNHNS and CDR2 SASEGT. The CDR3 DNA sequence: TGTGCCAGCAGTGACGGGGTTGGGACAGATACGCAGTATTTT. It translates to CASSDGVGTDTQYF.

V usage is TRBV7-6 and J usage is TRBJ2-1, with D possibly TRBD2 on 6 matching bases. The length of the CDR3 is 17 residues. The V and J ends lost 0 bases and 0 bases respectively, with 12 bases between them. CDR1 SGHVS and CDR2 FNYEAQ come from the germline V gene. The CDR3 DNA sequence: TGTGCCAGCAGCTTAGCCCCCCTTAGCGGCTCCTACAATGAGCAGTTCTTC. Its protein is CASSLAPLSGSYNEQFF.

The V and J genes are TRBV7-9 and TRBJ2-4; D not resolved. With 1 base removed from V and 5 bases from J, the gap between germline ends came to 12 bases. The CDR3 loop spans 15 amino acids. Germline V gene data show CDR1 as SEHNR and CDR2 as FQNEAQ (reference sequence). Written as DNA, the CDR3 is TGTGCCAGCAGCTTAGTCGTAACCGGAGAAAACATTCAGTACTTC. Its translation is CASSLVVTGENIQYF. The variable domain in full, with the rest retrieved from reference TRBV7-9 and TRBJ2-4, is DTGVSQNPRHKITKRGQNVTFRCDPISEHNRLYWYRQTLGQGPEFLTYFQNEAQLEKSRLLSDRFSAERPKGSFSTLEIQRTEQGDSAMYLCASSLVVTGENIQYFGAGTRLSVL.